This T cell receptor beta chain was recorded in a study of blood T cell repertoires in COVID-19. Study overall: Sources were T cells, B-cell-depleted T cells, or PBMCs; the material itself was cDNA or gDNA.

This CDR3 is built from 16 residues. Germline CDR1 SGHRS, CDR2 YFSETQ. The V gene end was trimmed by 4 bases and the J gene end by 3 bases; junction bases not matched to a gene: 8. The method was immunoSEQ multiplex PCR; TCRdb's version includes in-frame clones alone and lacks a portion of them. The sample includes some 500,000 clones, less than 90% of them seen just once. The sequence was obtained from a woman aged 45-60 years with COVID-19, enrolled during active disease. Specimen: peripheral blood. The V call is TRBV5-1, the J call TRBJ2-5; 11 nucleotides match TRBD2. CDR3 amino acids: CASSALASGGKETQYF. The CDR3 region has the DNA TGCGCCAGCAGCGCCCTTGCTAGCGGGGGGAAAGAGACCCAGTACTTC. Full variable domain (missing parts from reference TRBV5-1 and TRBJ2-5): KAGVTQTPRYLIKTRGQQVTLSCSPISGHRSVSWYQQTPGQGLQFLFEYFSETQRNKGNFPGRFSGRQFSNSRSEMNVSTLELGDSALYLCASSALASGGKETQYFGPGTRLLVL.